By sample fraction, the clone carrying this T cell receptor beta chain is hyperexpanded. No antigen is known for it. This sample is part of a study of OX40 agonist ivuxolimab in advanced cancers. Study observations and caveats: Among the lowest peripheral clonal expansion occurred in 0.1-3.0 mg/kg partial responders. Within 6 weeks, CD4+ and CD8+ blood T cells expanded clonally at 0.1 to 3.0 mg/kg.

Using immunoSEQ multiplex PCR, the repertoire was profiled, and TCRdb retains in-frame clones only, with some absent. The data hold under 8,000 clones, with 79% observed a single time. Sequencing was performed on CD4+ or CD8+ T cells sorted from blood, taken in a trial of the OX40 agonist ivuxolimab. The source of this sequence is an adult with an advanced solid tumor such as melanoma, head and neck, liver or kidney cancer.

CDR3 residues: CASTPSGSGTEAFF. The CDR3 DNA reads as TGTGCCAGCACGCCGTCGGGATCAGGCACTGAAGCTTTCTTT. The rearrangement links TRBV5-8 to TRBJ1-1; unclear D gene. Germline V gives CDR1 SGHTS, CDR2 YDEGEE. The germline V and J ends were trimmed by 6 bases and 4 bases, with 16 bases remaining between them. The CDR3 has 14 amino acids.